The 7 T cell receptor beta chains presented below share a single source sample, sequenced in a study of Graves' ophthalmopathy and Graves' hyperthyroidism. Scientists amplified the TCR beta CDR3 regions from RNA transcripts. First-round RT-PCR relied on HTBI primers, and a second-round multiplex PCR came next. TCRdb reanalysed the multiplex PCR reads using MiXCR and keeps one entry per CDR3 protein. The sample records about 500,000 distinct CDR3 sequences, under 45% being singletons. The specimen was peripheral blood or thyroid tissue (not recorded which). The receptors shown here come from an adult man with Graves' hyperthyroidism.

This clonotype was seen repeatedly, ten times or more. This CDR3 is CASSYRTVNYGYTF. CDR3 DNA: TGTGCCAGCAGTTACCGGACAGTAAACTATGGCTACACCTTC. The chain is built from TRBV6-5 and TRBJ1-2; a possible D gene is TRBD1 (6 bases). Between the trimmed V and J ends, which lost 2 bases and 2 bases, there was a span of 9 bases. This CDR3 spans 14 amino acids. Germline CDR1 and CDR2: MNHEY and SVGAGI.

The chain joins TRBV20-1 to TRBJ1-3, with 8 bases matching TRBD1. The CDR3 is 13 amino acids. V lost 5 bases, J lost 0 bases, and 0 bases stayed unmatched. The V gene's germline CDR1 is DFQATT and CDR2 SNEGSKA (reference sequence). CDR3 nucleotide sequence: TGCAGTGCTGGACAGGGCTCTGGAAACACCATATATTTT. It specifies CSAGQGSGNTIYF.

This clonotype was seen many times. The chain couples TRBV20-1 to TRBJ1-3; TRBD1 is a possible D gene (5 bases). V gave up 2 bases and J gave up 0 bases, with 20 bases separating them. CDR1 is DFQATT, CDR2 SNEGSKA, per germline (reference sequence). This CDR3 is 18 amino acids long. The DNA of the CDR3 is TGCAGTGCTAGAAAGGCAGGGTCCCTTTTCCTCTCTGGAAACACCATATATTTT. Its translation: CSARKAGSLFLSGNTIYF.

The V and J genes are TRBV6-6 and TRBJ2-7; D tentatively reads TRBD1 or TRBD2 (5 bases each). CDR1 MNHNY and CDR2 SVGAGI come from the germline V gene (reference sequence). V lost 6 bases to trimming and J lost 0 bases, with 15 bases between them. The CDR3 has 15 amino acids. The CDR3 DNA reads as TGTGCCAGCAGGCCCGGGACGGTGGGCTCCTACGAGCAGTACTTC. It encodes CASRPGTVGSYEQYF.

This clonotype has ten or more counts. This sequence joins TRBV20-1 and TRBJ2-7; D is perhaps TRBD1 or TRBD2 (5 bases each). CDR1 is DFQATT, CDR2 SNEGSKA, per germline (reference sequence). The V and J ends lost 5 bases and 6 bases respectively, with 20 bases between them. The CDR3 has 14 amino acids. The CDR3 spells CSASGTIHRGEQYF. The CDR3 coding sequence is TGCAGTGCTTCCGGGACCATCCATCGGGGCGAGCAGTACTTC.

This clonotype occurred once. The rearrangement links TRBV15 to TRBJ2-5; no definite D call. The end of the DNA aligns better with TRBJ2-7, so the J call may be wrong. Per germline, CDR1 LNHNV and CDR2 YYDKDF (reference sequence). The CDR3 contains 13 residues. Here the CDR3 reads CATSSFSGYEQYF. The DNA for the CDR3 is TGTGCCACCAGCAGCTTTTCTGGCTACGAGCAGTACTTC.

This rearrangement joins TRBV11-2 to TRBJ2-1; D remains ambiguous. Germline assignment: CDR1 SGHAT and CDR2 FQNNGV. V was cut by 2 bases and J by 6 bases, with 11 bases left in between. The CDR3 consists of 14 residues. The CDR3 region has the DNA TGTGCCAGCAGCTTAAATTCCAGGATCAATGAGCAGTTCTTC. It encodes CASSLNSRINEQFF.